This entry describes one TCR beta chain. Antigen: not known. The CDR3 runs 13 residues. V was pared by 11 bases and J by 3 bases, with 7 bases of the junction left unmatched. Germline V CDR1 and CDR2: MDHEN, SYDVKM. PCR was performed using 60 Vbeta and 13 Jbeta primers. TCRdb's copy holds only in-frame clones and misses some; the assay was immunoSEQ multiplex PCR. The sample comprises about 160,000 clones, 87% of which are singletons, and 0.85% rests with the top ten. This sample is drawn from a study of cytomegalovirus exposure and HLA in healthy donors. General observations from the study: Sequencing depth across donors, presence/absence analyses assumed, was roughly uniform.

This TCR derives from a woman aged 25 to 39 in good health and CMV-seronegative. Sequencing was carried out using PBMCs. V usage is TRBV28 and J usage is TRBJ2-1, with TRBD1 matching over 7 bases. Written as DNA, the CDR3 is TGTGCCGTACAGGGGTTCGGCTACAATGAGCAGTTCTTC. The encoded protein is CAVQGFGYNEQFF.